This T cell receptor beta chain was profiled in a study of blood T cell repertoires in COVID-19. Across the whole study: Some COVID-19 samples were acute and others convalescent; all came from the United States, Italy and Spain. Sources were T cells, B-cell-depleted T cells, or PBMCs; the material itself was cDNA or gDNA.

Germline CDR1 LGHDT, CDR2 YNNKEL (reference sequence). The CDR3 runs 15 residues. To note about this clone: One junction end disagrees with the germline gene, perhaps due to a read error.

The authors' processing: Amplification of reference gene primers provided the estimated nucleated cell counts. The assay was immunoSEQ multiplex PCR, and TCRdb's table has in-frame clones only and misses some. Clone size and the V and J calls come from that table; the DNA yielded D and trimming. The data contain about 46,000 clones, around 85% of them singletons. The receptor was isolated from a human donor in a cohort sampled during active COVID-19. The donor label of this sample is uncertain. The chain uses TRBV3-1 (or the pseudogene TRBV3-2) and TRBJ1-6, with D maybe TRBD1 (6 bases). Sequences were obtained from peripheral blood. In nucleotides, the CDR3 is TGTGCCGGCAGTCGACGACAGGACTATAATTCACCCCTCCACTTT. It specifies CAGSRRQDYNSPLHF.